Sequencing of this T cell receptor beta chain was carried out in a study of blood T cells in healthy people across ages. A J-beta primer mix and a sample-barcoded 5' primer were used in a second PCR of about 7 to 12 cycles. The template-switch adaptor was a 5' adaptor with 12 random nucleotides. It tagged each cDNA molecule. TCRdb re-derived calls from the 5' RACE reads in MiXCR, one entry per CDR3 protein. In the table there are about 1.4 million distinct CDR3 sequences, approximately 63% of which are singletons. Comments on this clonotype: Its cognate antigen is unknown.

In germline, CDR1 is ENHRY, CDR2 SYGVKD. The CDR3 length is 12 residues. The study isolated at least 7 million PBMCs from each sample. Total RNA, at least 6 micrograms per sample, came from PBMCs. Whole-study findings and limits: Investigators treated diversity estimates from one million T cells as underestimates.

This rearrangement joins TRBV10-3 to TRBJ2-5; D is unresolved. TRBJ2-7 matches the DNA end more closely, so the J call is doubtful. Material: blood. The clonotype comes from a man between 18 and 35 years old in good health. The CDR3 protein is CAISEIGGEQYF. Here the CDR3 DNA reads TGTGCCATCAGTGAGATAGGTGGCGAGCAGTACTTC.